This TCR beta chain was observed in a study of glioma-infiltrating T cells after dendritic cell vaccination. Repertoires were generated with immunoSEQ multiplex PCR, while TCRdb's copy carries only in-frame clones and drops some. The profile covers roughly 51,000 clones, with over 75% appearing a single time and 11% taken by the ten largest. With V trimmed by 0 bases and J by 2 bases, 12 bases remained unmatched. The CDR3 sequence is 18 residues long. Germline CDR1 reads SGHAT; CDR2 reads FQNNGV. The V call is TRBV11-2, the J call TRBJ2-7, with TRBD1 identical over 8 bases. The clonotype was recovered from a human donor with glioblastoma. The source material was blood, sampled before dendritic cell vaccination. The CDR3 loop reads CASSLDLVFRGRPYEQYF. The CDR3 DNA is TGTGCCAGCAGCTTAGATCTAGTCTTCAGGGGGCGACCCTACGAGCAGTACTTC.